The clone carrying this T cell receptor beta chain appeared once. Profiled with immunoSEQ multiplex PCR; TCRdb holds only in-frame clones, not every one. This sample has roughly 61,000 clones, with about 92% found just once. The germline CDR1 and CDR2 sequences are MDHEN and SYDVKM. This CDR3 is built from 14 residues. The sample comes from a study of T cell changes during pregnancy in multiple sclerosis. The sample was peripheral blood, taken in the first trimester of pregnancy. The chain joins TRBV28 to TRBJ1-5; tentatively, D is TRBD1 (6 bases). The TCR sequence derives from a female donor in good health, enrolled as a control in a pregnancy study. CDR3 loop: CVAQGAHSNQPQHF. In nucleotides, the CDR3 is TGTGTTGCACAGGGAGCACATAGCAATCAGCCCCAGCATTTT.